Each of the 10 T cell receptor beta chains below was sequenced from the same sample in a study of cytomegalovirus exposure and HLA in healthy donors. PCR used 60 Vbeta primers and 13 Jbeta primers. Generated by immunoSEQ multiplex PCR, the TCRdb table keeps only in-frame clones and is missing some. The sample consists of over 85,000 clones, around 73% of them appearing once. Input material: PBMCs. These receptors were obtained from a man aged 40-49 years in good health and CMV-seronegative.

J is TRBJ1-5 and V is TRBV19, with D perhaps matching TRBD1 (5 bases). Germline assignment: CDR1 LNHDA and CDR2 SQIVND (reference sequence). The CDR3 totals 16 residues. Trimming removed 6 bases from V and 4 bases from J, with 19 bases in between. CDR3 nucleotide sequence: TGTGCCAGTAGCTTCCAACGAAGGGGAGGAAATCAGCCCCAGCATTTT. Amino acid sequence: CASSFQRRGGNQPQHF.

This chain links TRBV11-3 with TRBJ1-1, with TRBD1 matching over 10 bases. This CDR3 spans 16 amino acids. Trimming took 4 bases from V and 4 from J; bases not matched to a gene: 9. Germline loops: CDR1 SGHNT, CDR2 YENEEA. CDR3 protein: CASSSGTGEVSTEAFF. The CDR3, as DNA: TGTGCCAGCAGCTCCGGGACAGGGGAGGTCAGCACTGAAGCTTTCTTT.

The chain is built from TRBV19 and TRBJ1-5; TRBD1 is a possible D gene (5 bases). Trimming removed 3 bases at V and 0 bases at J, with 9 bases between. The CDR3 is made up of 15 amino acids. Germline V lookup: CDR1 LNHDA, CDR2 SQIVND (reference sequence). CDR3 nucleotides: TGTGCCAGTAGTATTACAGGTTATAGCAATCAGCCCCAGCATTTT. Translated: CASSITGYSNQPQHF.

This chain joins TRBV4-2 and TRBJ2-1; 11 bases match TRBD2. The CDR3 has 16 residues. The trim removed 3 bases at V and 8 bases at J, leaving 9 bases unmatched. CDR1 LGHNA and CDR2 YNFKEQ come from the germline V gene. CDR3 bases: TGTGCCAGCAGCCAGGACCTAGCGGGGGGCAGGGATGAGCAGTTCTTC. This encodes CASSQDLAGGRDEQFF.

The genes are TRBV5-1 and TRBJ2-5; no clear D gene. The germline V gene encodes CDR1 SGHRS and CDR2 YFSETQ. The CDR3 length is 12 residues. V was cut by 0 bases and J by 4 bases, with 4 bases left in between. This chain's CDR3 is CASSLATETQYF. The CDR3 DNA follows: TGCGCCAGCAGCTTGGCTACAGAGACCCAGTACTTC.

A single count supports this clone. The chain links TRBV13 to TRBJ2-5; a possible D gene is TRBD1 (5 bases). The DNA end favors TRBJ2-7, so the J call may be wrong. The CDR3 spans 13 residues. Germline V lookup: CDR1 PRHDT, CDR2 FYEKMQ (reference sequence). CDR3 bases: TGTGCCAGCAGTTACGGTGGGGCGCACGAGCAGTACTTC. As protein: CASSYGGAHEQYF.

This rearrangement joins TRBV7-9 to TRBJ1-2; TRBD1 might be the D (5 bases). V was clipped by 5 bases and J by 4 bases, with 11 bases between them. The germline gives CDR1 SEHNR, CDR2 FQNEAQ (reference sequence). This CDR3 comprises 13 residues. CDR3 sequence reads: CASSQAQGYGYTF. CDR3 bases: TGTGCCAGCAGCCAGGCCCAGGGCTATGGCTACACCTTC.

The chain uses TRBV5-1 and TRBJ1-1; 8 nucleotides align to TRBD1. Trimming took 4 bases from V and 3 from J; bases not matched to a gene: 2. CDR3 length: 13 residues. Looked up from germline, CDR1 is SGHRS and CDR2 is YFSETQ. This CDR3 reads CASSLTGDTEAFF. CDR3 bases: TGCGCCAGCAGCCTGACAGGGGACACTGAAGCTTTCTTT.

The V call is TRBV7-9, the J call TRBJ1-1, with TRBD1 identical over 8 bases. With V trimmed by 5 bases and J by 2 bases, 7 bases remained unmatched. There are 15 residues in the CDR3. Germline lookup yields CDR1 SEHNR and CDR2 FQNEAQ (reference sequence). The CDR3 is CASSPLTGVNTEAFF. CDR3 DNA: TGTGCCAGCAGCCCGTTGACAGGGGTTAACACTGAAGCTTTCTTT.

The V call is TRBV7-2, the J call TRBJ2-5; possible D gene TRBD2, 5 bases. From germline, CDR1 is SGHTA and CDR2 FQGNSA. The germline V and J ends were trimmed by 2 bases and 2 bases, with 18 bases remaining between them. This CDR3 contains 17 residues. The CDR3 loop is CASSLSPWPGNQETQYF. The CDR3 nucleotides read TGTGCCAGCAGCTTATCCCCTTGGCCCGGGAATCAAGAGACCCAGTACTTC.